This TCR beta chain was observed in a study of chemoradiotherapy in HPV16-positive cancers. Of note for this clone: What it binds is not known. The sample holds other DNA sequences that translate to the same CDR3.

Only in-frame clones appear in the TCRdb table, and some are missing; sequencing was by immunoSEQ multiplex PCR. The repertoire holds 10,000 or so clones, more than 65% seen once, with about 2.4% in the top ten. Overall study findings and caveats: Only a couple of HPV16-positive patients supplied the functional HPV-specificity definition.

The CDR3 runs to 12 residues. V lost 5 bases, J lost 2 bases, and 6 bases lay in between. Germline V gene sequence: CDR1 MDHEN, CDR2 SYDVKM. The material was blood, obtained from a patient who underwent chemoradiotherapy. The clonotype comes from a human donor with HPV-associated anogenital cancer. The chain has TRBV28 and TRBJ2-5; D uncertain. CDR3 protein: CASSPGQETQYF. CDR3 sequence (DNA): TGTGCCAGCAGTCCCGGGCAAGAGACCCAGTACTTC.